These 28 T cell receptor beta chains share one sample of origin, sequenced in a study of blood T cell repertoires in COVID-19. The repertoire was sequenced with immunoSEQ multiplex PCR; TCRdb's copy has only in-frame clones and lacks some. This table has roughly 200,000 clones, more than 75% appearing once. Material for sequencing was PBMCs or T cells enriched from blood (not recorded which). All receptors come from a woman aged 25 to 45 who had recovered from COVID-19.

Only a few counts were recorded for this clone. This chain links TRBV7-8 with TRBJ1-2; TRBD1 matches 9 bases. The V gene's germline CDR1 is SGHVS and CDR2 FQNEAQ. The V gene end was trimmed by 4 bases and the J gene end by 3 bases; junction bases not matched to a gene: 3. The CDR3 runs 14 residues. The CDR3 nucleotides are TGTGCCAGCAGCTACCGGACAGGGGACTATGGCTACACCTTC. Translated: CASSYRTGDYGYTF.

V is TRBV12-3 or TRBV12-4 and J is TRBJ1-5; 9 bases fit TRBD1. The CDR3 is 13 amino acids. The V gene end was trimmed by 7 bases and the J gene end by 4 bases; junction bases not matched to a gene: 2. DNA for the CDR3: TGTGCCAGCACTGGGACAGGGAATCAGCCCCAGCATTTT. This codes for CASTGTGNQPQHF.

The chain carries TRBV5-1 and TRBJ1-2; unclear D gene. Per germline, CDR1 SGHRS and CDR2 YFSETQ. V lost 4 bases to trimming and J lost 4 bases, with 14 bases between them. This CDR3 comprises 14 residues. CDR3 sequence: CASSTDRRAYGYTF. Written as DNA, the CDR3 is TGCGCCAGCAGCACAGACCGGCGGGCCTATGGCTACACCTTC.

This sequence joins TRBV12-2 and TRBJ1-4; TRBD1 reflects the table's D call only, with no check against the DNA. TRBV12-2 is recorded as a pseudogene. This CDR3 contains 12 residues. The CDR3 DNA sequence: TGTTCGGACAGGGATTCACCCGAAAAACTGTTTTTT. Translating gives CSDRDSPEKLFF.

The chain links TRBV10-3 to TRBJ1-1; unclear D gene. Looked up from germline, CDR1 is ENHRY and CDR2 is SYGVKD. V was shortened by 0 bases and J by 0 bases, with 5 bases between the two germline ends. The CDR3 contains 14 residues. In DNA, the CDR3 is TGTGCCATCAGTGAGTCGAGCGTGAACACTGAAGCTTTCTTT. Protein: CAISESSVNTEAFF.

The chain joins TRBV2 to TRBJ1-5; D is undetermined. The CDR3 totals 17 residues. Trimming pared 1 base from V and 0 bases from J, leaving 13 bases between. CDR1 SNHLY and CDR2 FYNNEI come from the germline V gene. The CDR3 sequence: CASSEGAQLYSNQPQHF. The CDR3 DNA follows: TGTGCCAGCAGTGAAGGGGCACAACTTTATAGCAATCAGCCCCAGCATTTT.

This clone has just a few counts. This chain connects TRBV6-5 to TRBJ1-1, with D perhaps matching TRBD1 (6 bases). The germline V gene has CDR1 MNHEY and CDR2 SVGAGI. The CDR3 has 15 residues. V was shortened by 1 base and J by 4 bases, with 13 bases between the two germline ends. CDR3 residues: CASSYWGRERTEAFF. The CDR3 DNA sequence: TGTGCCAGCAGTTACTGGGGGCGAGAGCGCACTGAAGCTTTCTTT.

This chain connects TRBV5-6 to TRBJ1-3; D is uncertain. The CDR3 loop spans 19 amino acids. Germline loops: CDR1 SGHDT, CDR2 YYEEEE. Trimming left V 2 bases short and J 2 bases short, with 23 bases between. DNA of the CDR3: TGTGCCAGCAGCTTATTTATACGGAGGGTCTCGTCGGCTGGAAACACCATATATTTT. As protein: CASSLFIRRVSSAGNTIYF.

This sequence joins TRBV29-1 and TRBJ1-2; 10 bases fit TRBD1. From germline, CDR1 is SQVTM and CDR2 ANQGSEA. J was trimmed by 2 bases and V by 6 bases; bases with no gene match: 9. The CDR3 is made up of 15 amino acids. The CDR3 nucleotides are TGCAGCGTGGATAGCCGGGACAGGGGAAACTATGGCTACACCTTC. It encodes CSVDSRDRGNYGYTF.

The chain carries TRBV18 and TRBJ2-7; TRBD2 matches 8 bases. This CDR3 contains 19 residues. V lost 0 bases, J lost 0 bases, and 13 bases stayed unmatched. Germline V gives CDR1 KGHSH, CDR2 LQKENI. CDR3 in amino acids: CASSPPGPTGTRGSYEQYF. CDR3 nucleotides: TGTGCCAGCTCACCACCGGGACCCACGGGGACTAGGGGCTCCTACGAGCAGTACTTC.

The V gene is TRBV4-2, the J gene TRBJ2-7, with 7 bases identical to TRBD2. This CDR3 has 17 residues. Looked up from germline, CDR1 is LGHNA and CDR2 is YNFKEQ. V shed 2 bases and J 4 bases; nucleotides not matched to a gene: 14. Written as DNA, the CDR3 is TGTGCCAGCAGCCAAACTAGCGTACACACATCCCCATACGAGCAGTACTTC. It codes for CASSQTSVHTSPYEQYF.

V is TRBV28 and J is TRBJ1-2; D call uncertain. Per the germline V gene, CDR1 is MDHEN and CDR2 is SYDVKM. The CDR3 length is 11 residues. V was cut by 3 bases and J by 14 bases, with 13 bases left in between. The CDR3 is CASSFGWEGTF. The CDR3 DNA follows: TGTGCCAGCAGTTTTGGGTGGGAGGGAACCTTC.

V gene TRBV19 combines with J gene TRBJ2-2; 8 bases agree with TRBD1. V lost 7 bases, J lost 6 bases, and 10 bases stayed unmatched. CDR3 size: 15 residues. In germline, CDR1 is LNHDA, CDR2 SQIVND (reference sequence). The CDR3 DNA reads TGTGCCAGTAACTATCGACAGGGGATGCCCGGGGAGCTGTTTTTT. The encoded protein is CASNYRQGMPGELFF.

Written as DNA, the CDR3 is TGTGCCAGCAGCCTACACAGGACTAGCGGGAATGTAGGCGAGCAGTACTTC. This codes for CASSLHRTSGNVGEQYF. The chain has TRBV3-1 (or the pseudogene TRBV3-2) and TRBJ2-7, with 12 bases aligning to TRBD2. CDR1 is LGHDT and CDR2 is YNNKEL in the germline V gene (reference sequence). J gave up 6 bases and V 4 bases, and 13 bases lay outside the gene matches. The CDR3 loop spans 17 amino acids.

J is TRBJ1-5 and V is TRBV6-5, with 7 bases matching TRBD1. The CDR3 has 15 amino acids. V shed 6 bases and J 7 bases; nucleotides not matched to a gene: 12. Germline assignment: CDR1 MNHEY and CDR2 SVGAGI. The CDR3 coding sequence is TGTGCCAGCAGGGACTATACAGGGGTGGGGCAGCCCCAGCATTTT. Protein product: CASRDYTGVGQPQHF.

V gene TRBV27 combines with J gene TRBJ1-1, with a weak D call TRBD1 (6 bases). The CDR3 runs 16 residues. Between the trimmed V and J ends, which lost 0 bases and 3 bases, there was a span of 14 bases. Germline CDR1 and CDR2: MNHEY and SMNVEV (reference sequence). CDR3 residues: CASSLSRVEGDTEAFF. DNA for the CDR3: TGTGCCAGCAGTTTATCGAGGGTCGAGGGGGACACTGAAGCTTTCTTT.

V and J are TRBV10-3 and TRBJ2-5, with TRBD2 identical over 11 bases. Losses at the gene ends were 3 bases for V and 1 base for J; bases not matched to a gene: 7. Per the germline V gene, CDR1 is ENHRY and CDR2 is SYGVKD. The CDR3 has 17 residues. CDR3 in DNA: TGTGCCATCAGTGACCCCCGGGGGACTAGCGGCCAAGAGACCCAGTACTTC. This sequence encodes CAISDPRGTSGQETQYF.

The chain employs TRBV5-8 and TRBJ2-1; TRBD1 aligns across 10 bases. Per the germline V gene, CDR1 is SGHTS and CDR2 is YDEGEE. This CDR3 has 14 residues. Germline trimming cut 4 bases from V and 10 bases from J; bases unmatched to any gene: 8. This CDR3 reads CASSNRDRGREQFF. The CDR3 DNA reads TGTGCCAGCAGCAACCGGGACAGGGGACGGGAGCAGTTCTTC.

A few counts support this clone. The genes are TRBV25-1 and TRBJ2-1; 14 positions agree with TRBD2. The ends lost 6 bases at V and 1 base at J; junction bases unmatched: 8. This CDR3 is 18 amino acids long. Germline CDR1 and CDR2: MGHDK and SYGVNS. The CDR3 loop reads CASRDGTSGRSSYNEQFF. The CDR3 nucleotides are TGTGCCAGCAGGGATGGGACTAGCGGGAGATCATCCTACAATGAGCAGTTCTTC. The whole variable domain, filled in from reference TRBV25-1 and TRBJ2-1, reads EADIYQTPRYLVIGTGKKITLECSQTMGHDKMYWYQQDPGMELHLIHYSYGVNSTEKGDLSSESTVSRIRTEHFPLTLESARPSHTSQYLCASRDGTSGRSSYNEQFFGPGTRLTVL.

The rearrangement joins TRBV7-6 to TRBJ2-5; perhaps TRBD1 as D (5 bases). Germline V lookup: CDR1 SGHVS, CDR2 FNYEAQ. The V end lost 1 base, the J end lost 0 bases, and 9 bases lay between the germline ends. The CDR3 length is 15 residues. CDR3 sequence reads: CASSLGTLDQETQYF. The CDR3 DNA follows: TGTGCCAGCAGCTTAGGGACACTCGACCAAGAGACCCAGTACTTC.

The chain carries TRBV21-1 and TRBJ2-7; TRBD1 reflects the table's D call only, with no check against the DNA. TRBV21-1 is classified as a pseudogene. The CDR3 contains 14 residues. The CDR3 DNA reads as TGTGCCAGCAGGGGGGACACATCCTCCTACGAGCAGTACTTC. Protein sequence: CASRGDTSSYEQYF.

V is TRBV7-3 and J is TRBJ2-3, with D unresolved. V was cut by 3 bases and J by 5 bases, with 9 bases left in between. Germline CDR1 SGHTA, CDR2 FQGTGA. This CDR3 is built from 13 residues. The CDR3 DNA sequence: TGTGCCAGCAGCTTGAGTCATCAAGATACGCAGTATTTT. Translation gives CASSLSHQDTQYF.

V usage is TRBV2 and J usage is TRBJ2-3; TRBD2 matches 11 bases. V shed 5 bases and J 0 bases; nucleotides not matched to a gene: 13. Germline CDR1 SNHLY, CDR2 FYNNEI. The CDR3 has 19 amino acids. The CDR3, as DNA: TGTGCCAGCAGTCTAGTTAGCGGGAGGGCTTTTACTAGCACAGATACGCAGTATTTT. It encodes CASSLVSGRAFTSTDTQYF.

This chain links TRBV7-2 with TRBJ1-1, with D perhaps TRBD1 (6 bases). Germline loops: CDR1 SGHTA, CDR2 FQGNSA. V lost 1 base and J lost 0, with 9 bases in between. The CDR3 spans 15 residues. The CDR3 is CASSLGRQVNTEAFF. Here the CDR3 DNA reads TGTGCCAGCAGCTTAGGCCGACAGGTGAACACTGAAGCTTTCTTT. The variable domain in full, completed from reference TRBV7-2 and TRBJ1-1, reads GAGVSQSPSNKVTEKGKDVELRCDPISGHTALYWYRQSLGQGLEFLIYFQGNSAPDKSGLPSDRFSAERTGGSVSTLTIQRTQQEDSAVYLCASSLGRQVNTEAFFGQGTRLTVV.

The chain joins TRBV9 to TRBJ2-7, with 11 positions matching TRBD2. The CDR3 runs 14 residues. Germline lookup yields CDR1 SGDLS and CDR2 YYNGEE. The V and J ends lost 3 bases and 7 bases, in that order; junction bases with no gene match: 6. The CDR3 DNA follows: TGTGCCAGCAGCGCTTCGACTAGCGGGGAGGAGCAGTACTTC. Protein sequence: CASSASTSGEEQYF.

V and J are TRBV23-1 and TRBJ2-7; 8 bases map to TRBD1. TRBV23-1 falls under the ORF class, with uncertain function. V was clipped by 0 bases and J by 4 bases; unmatched bases: 11. CDR3 length: 17 amino acids. This chain's CDR3 is CASSQSVDREGGYEQYF. CDR3 in DNA: TGCGCCAGCAGTCAATCCGTGGACAGGGAAGGCGGGTACGAGCAGTACTTC.

This chain links TRBV7-6 with TRBJ2-5; TRBD1 agrees at 8 bases. This CDR3 contains 14 residues. In germline, CDR1 is SGHVS, CDR2 FNYEAQ. The junction had 4 bases not matched to a gene; V was cut back by 5 bases and J by 2 bases. The CDR3 DNA is TGTGCCAGCAGCATCGGGACAGGTCAAGAGACCCAGTACTTC. Protein sequence: CASSIGTGQETQYF.

The chain employs TRBV28 and TRBJ1-1; the match to TRBD1 covers 9 bases. CDR1 is MDHEN and CDR2 is SYDVKM in the germline V gene. J was trimmed by 1 base and V by 6 bases; bases with no gene match: 6. The CDR3 length is 15 residues. CDR3 amino acids: CASSYLDRGNTEAFF. CDR3 DNA sequence: TGTGCCAGCAGCTATCTGGACAGGGGGAACACTGAAGCTTTCTTT.